This T cell receptor beta chain was identified in a study of cytomegalovirus exposure and HLA in healthy donors. Study results and limitations: In a later analysis, at a false discovery rate of 0.05, 15,000 to 20,000 TCR beta sequences matched HLA alleles. TCR beta chains numbering some 160 were designated cytomegalovirus-associated. As was reported, the HLA-A and HLA-B alleles of most subjects were accurately predicted from TCR beta sequences. As a later analysis revealed, most CMV-associated TCR beta chains appeared HLA-restricted.

Trimming pared 2 bases from V and 1 base from J, leaving 11 bases between. CDR1 GTSNPN and CDR2 SVGIG come from the germline V gene (reference sequence). CDR3 size: 14 residues. In the PCR, 60 Vbeta and 13 Jbeta primers were used. This table comes from immunoSEQ multiplex PCR, and its TCRdb copy is limited to in-frame clones, with some not included. The table lists some 180,000 clones, 80% to 85% of them singletons. The table lists this clone with a few counts. The antigen is unknown. The V call is TRBV30, the J call TRBJ1-1; D gene unclear. Sequencing was performed on PBMCs. The TCR comes from a woman between 18 and 29 years old in good health and CMV-seronegative. In DNA form, the CDR3 reads TGTGCCTGGAGTAGTATTTCGGGGAACACTGAAGCTTTCTTT. Its translation: CAWSSISGNTEAFF.